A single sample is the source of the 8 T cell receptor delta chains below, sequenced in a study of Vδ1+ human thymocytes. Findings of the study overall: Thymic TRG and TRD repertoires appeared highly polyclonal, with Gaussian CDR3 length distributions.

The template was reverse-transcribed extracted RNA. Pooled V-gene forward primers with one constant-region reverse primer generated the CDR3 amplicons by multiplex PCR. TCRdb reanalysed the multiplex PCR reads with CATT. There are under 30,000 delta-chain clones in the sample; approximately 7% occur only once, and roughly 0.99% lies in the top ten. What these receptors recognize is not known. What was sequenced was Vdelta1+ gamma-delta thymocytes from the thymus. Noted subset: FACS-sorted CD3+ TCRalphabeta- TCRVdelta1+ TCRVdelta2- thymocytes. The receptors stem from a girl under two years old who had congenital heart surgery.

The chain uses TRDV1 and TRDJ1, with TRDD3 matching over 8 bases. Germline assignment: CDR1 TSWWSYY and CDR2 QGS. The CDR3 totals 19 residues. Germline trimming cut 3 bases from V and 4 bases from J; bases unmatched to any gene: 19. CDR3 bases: TGTGCTCTTGGGGAGAGGGCACTTCCGACTGGGGGGACCAGCGATAAACTCATCTTT. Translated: CALGERALPTGGTSDKLIF.

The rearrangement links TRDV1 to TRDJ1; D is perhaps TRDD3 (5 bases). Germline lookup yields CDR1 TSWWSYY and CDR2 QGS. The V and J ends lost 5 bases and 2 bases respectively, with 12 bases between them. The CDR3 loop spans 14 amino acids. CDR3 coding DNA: TGTGCTCTTGGGAGGGGGGCACCTACCGATAAACTCATCTTT. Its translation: CALGRGAPTDKLIF.

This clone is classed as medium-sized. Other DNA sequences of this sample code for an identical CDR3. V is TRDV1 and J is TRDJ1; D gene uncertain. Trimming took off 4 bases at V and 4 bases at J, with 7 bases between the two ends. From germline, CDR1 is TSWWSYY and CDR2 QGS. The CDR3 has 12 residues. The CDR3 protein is CALGGTDDKLIF. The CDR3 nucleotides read TGTGCTCTTGGGGGGACGGACGATAAACTCATCTTT.

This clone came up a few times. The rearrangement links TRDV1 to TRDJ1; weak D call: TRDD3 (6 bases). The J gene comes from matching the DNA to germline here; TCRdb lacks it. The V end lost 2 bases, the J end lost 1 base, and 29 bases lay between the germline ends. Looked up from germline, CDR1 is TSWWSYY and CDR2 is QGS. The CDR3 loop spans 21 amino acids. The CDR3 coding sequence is TGTGCTCTTGGGGAAATGGATGCCATCGAGGGATATGGCGGGGGCACCGATAAACTCATCTTT. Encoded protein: CALGEMDAIEGYGGGTDKLIF.

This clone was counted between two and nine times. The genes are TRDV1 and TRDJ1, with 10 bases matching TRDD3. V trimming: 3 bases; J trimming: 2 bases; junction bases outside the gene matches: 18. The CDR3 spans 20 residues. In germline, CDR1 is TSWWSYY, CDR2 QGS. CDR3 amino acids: CALGDPSLYWGISGTDKLIF. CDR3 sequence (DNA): TGTGCTCTTGGGGATCCTTCCTTGTACTGGGGGATTTCGGGGACCGATAAACTCATCTTT.

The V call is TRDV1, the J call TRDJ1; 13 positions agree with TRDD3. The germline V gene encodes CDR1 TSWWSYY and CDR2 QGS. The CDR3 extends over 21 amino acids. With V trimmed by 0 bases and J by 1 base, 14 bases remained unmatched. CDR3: CALGELGGLVLGDTLTDKLIF. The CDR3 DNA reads TGTGCTCTTGGGGAACTGGGGGGCCTCGTACTGGGGGATACGCTCACCGATAAACTCATCTTT.

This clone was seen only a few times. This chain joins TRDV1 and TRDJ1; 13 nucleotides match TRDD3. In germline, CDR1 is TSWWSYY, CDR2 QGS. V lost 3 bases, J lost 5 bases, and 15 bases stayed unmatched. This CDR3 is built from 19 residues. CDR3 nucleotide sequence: TGTGCTCTTGGGGATATCCCATACTGGGGGATACGCAGGGCGGATAAACTCATCTTT. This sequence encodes CALGDIPYWGIRRADKLIF.

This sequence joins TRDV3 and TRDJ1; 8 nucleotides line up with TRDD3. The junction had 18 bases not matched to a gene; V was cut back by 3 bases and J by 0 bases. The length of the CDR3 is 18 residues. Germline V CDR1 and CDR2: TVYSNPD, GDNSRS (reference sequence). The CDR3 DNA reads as TGTGCCTTCACCCTTCGAGAGGGGATACCACCGTACACCGATAAACTCATCTTT. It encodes CAFTLREGIPPYTDKLIF.